This paragraph reports one T cell receptor (beta chain). Its cognate antigen is unknown. Use of 60 Vbeta and 13 Jbeta primers characterized the PCR. Original handling: It was a later analysis that counted tens of millions of unique TCR beta chains, of which some 12 million were shared. The data were produced by immunoSEQ multiplex PCR, yet TCRdb's version contains in-frame clones alone and is incomplete. V, J and clone size reflect that table, while D and trimming were determined from the DNA. The sample includes about 140,000 clones, around 70% of them seen just once. The data were obtained in a study of cytomegalovirus exposure and HLA in healthy donors. Study-wide points: Analyzed later, association rates of TCRs varied across HLA loci, with DRB1 most and HLA-C fewest. The classifier, whose performance was assessed in both the original and validation cohorts, reportedly diagnosed cytomegalovirus status with high specificity and sensitivity. One cluster of highly shared sequence variants probably arose as a sequencing artifact.

Germline assignment: CDR1 KGHSH and CDR2 LQKENI. The length of the CDR3 is 16 residues. V was pared by 5 bases and J by 0 bases, with 17 bases between. Sequencing input: PBMCs. The TCR was taken from a woman between 25 and 40 years old in good health and CMV-seronegative. The rearrangement links TRBV18 to TRBJ2-7, with D possibly being TRBD2 (6 bases). The CDR3 loop is CASSSVIGRDSYEQYF. The CDR3 nucleotides are TGTGCCAGCTCATCGGTTATCGGGAGAGACTCCTACGAGCAGTACTTC.